These 8 T cell receptor beta chains were sequenced from one sample in a study of early T cells in non-severe SARS-CoV-2 infection listed by TCRdb under 2021. The library came from 5' RACE. Sequencing instrument: NextSeq 500. The raw public data were reprocessed by TCRdb itself: fastp quality trimming at Q25, MiXCR clonotype calling, in-frame beta chains only. Identical CDR3 proteins give one entry, which carries the most common genes and DNA. For this sample there are roughly 35,000 distinct CDR3 sequences; 3.9% appear just once. Jointly, the top ten make up 8% to 10% of the sample. The sample comprised whole blood. The origin of the receptors is an adult who was a healthcare worker with PCR-confirmed SARS-CoV-2 infection or an uninfected control (not recorded which).

This clonotype has ten or more counts. V is TRBV20-1 and J is TRBJ2-1; no clear D gene. CDR1 is DFQATT, CDR2 SNEGSKA, per germline (reference sequence). The length of the CDR3 is 14 residues. V lost 0 bases and J lost 1, with 7 bases in between. CDR3 nucleotide sequence: TGCAGTGCTAGAGATAGTTGGTCCTACAATGAGCAGTTCTTC. This translates into CSARDSWSYNEQFF.

This clonotype was seen repeatedly, ten times or more. The gene calls are TRBV7-2 and TRBJ1-2; 7 positions match TRBD1. Trimming cost V 5 bases and J 2 bases; bases outside gene matches: 8. CDR3 size: 15 residues. CDR1 and CDR2 from the germline V gene are SGHTA and FQGNSA. CDR3 sequence reads: CASSPSRDSNYGYTF. Written as DNA, the CDR3 is TGTGCCAGCAGCCCATCCCGGGACAGCAACTATGGCTACACCTTC. Using reference TRBV7-2 and TRBJ1-2 for the parts outside the CDR3, the full variable domain is GAGVSQSPSNKVTEKGKDVELRCDPISGHTALYWYRQSLGQGLEFLIYFQGNSAPDKSGLPSDRFSAERTGGSVSTLTIQRTQQEDSAVYLCASSPSRDSNYGYTFGSGTRLTVV.

This clonotype was seen many times. The chain couples TRBV4-3 to TRBJ2-1; the match to TRBD2 covers 8 bases. The CDR3 consists of 15 residues. The germline V gene encodes CDR1 LGHNA and CDR2 YSLEER. J was trimmed by 3 bases and V by 4 bases; bases with no gene match: 5. In nucleotides, the CDR3 is TGCGCCAGCAGCCCTGACGGGAGGGTCTACAATGAGCAGTTCTTC. This gives the protein CASSPDGRVYNEQFF.

The genes are TRBV19 and TRBJ1-2; no firm D call. Germline assignment: CDR1 LNHDA and CDR2 SQIVND (reference sequence). CDR3 length: 17 residues. The ends were cut back, 1 base at V and 1 base at J, with 16 bases in the middle. CDR3 nucleotides: TGTGCCAGTAGTATAGGTTCCGGGCGCCGCCTTAACTATGGCTACACCTTC. This encodes CASSIGSGRRLNYGYTF. The variable domain in full, completed from reference TRBV19 and TRBJ1-2, reads DGGITQSPKYLFRKEGQNVTLSCEQNLNHDAMYWYRQDPGQGLRLIYYSQIVNDFQKGDIAEGYSVSREKKESFPLTVTSAQKNPTAFYLCASSIGSGRRLNYGYTFGSGTRLTVV.

V is TRBV19 and J is TRBJ2-1, with TRBD1 matching over 9 bases. The junction had 5 bases not matched to a gene; V was cut back by 4 bases and J by 4 bases. Germline values: CDR1 LNHDA, CDR2 SQIVND (reference sequence). The CDR3 is 15 residues long. CDR3: CASSRDRASYNEQFF. For the CDR3, the DNA is TGTGCCAGTAGTAGGGACAGGGCTTCATACAATGAGCAGTTCTTC.

This clonotype was observed a handful of times. V gene TRBV7-8 combines with J gene TRBJ2-5; TRBD1 or TRBD2 may be the D gene (5 bases each). Trimming took 0 bases from V and 1 from J, leaving 6 bases between them. The CDR3 is made up of 14 amino acids. CDR1 is SGHVS, CDR2 FQNEAQ, per germline. The CDR3 reads CASSLAGVQETQYF. Here the CDR3 DNA reads TGTGCCAGCAGCTTAGCGGGGGTCCAAGAGACCCAGTACTTC.

This clonotype was picked up many times. This chain links TRBV7-6 with TRBJ2-7; TRBD1 matches 10 bases. Trimming cost V 4 bases and J 3 bases; bases outside gene matches: 3. From germline, CDR1 is SGHVS and CDR2 FNYEAQ. This CDR3 spans 14 amino acids. The CDR3: CASSSGQGGYEQYF. For the CDR3, the DNA is TGTGCCAGCAGCTCAGGACAGGGGGGCTACGAGCAGTACTTC.

This clonotype appeared many times. This CDR3 is CASSRERVEQFF. The DNA of the CDR3 is TGTGCCAGCAGTCGAGAGCGGGTCGAGCAGTTCTTC. V and J are TRBV6-2 or TRBV6-3 and TRBJ2-1; D perhaps matches TRBD2 (6 bases). The germline V gene encodes CDR1 MNHEY and CDR2 SVGEGT. The CDR3 is made up of 12 amino acids. Trimming removed 5 bases at V and 10 bases at J, with 12 bases between.